This T cell receptor (beta chain) was sequenced for a study of blood T cell repertoires in COVID-19. Study information: COVID-19 samples, acute and convalescent, were from the United States, Italy and Spain. From T cells, B-cell-depleted T cells, or PBMCs came the material, which was cDNA or gDNA.

The CDR3 runs to 18 residues. Germline trimming cut 1 base from V and 2 bases from J; bases unmatched to any gene: 10. Per the germline V gene, CDR1 is MGHRA and CDR2 is YSYEKL. Original processing methods: It was from reference gene primer amplification that nucleated cell counts were estimated. Repertoires were generated with immunoSEQ multiplex PCR, while TCRdb's copy carries only in-frame clones and drops some. V, J and clone size are taken as reported in that table, and D and trimming were inferred from the DNA itself. The sample lists approximately 250,000 clones; 85% to 90% were seen once. The chain has TRBV4-1 and TRBJ2-3; 9 positions match TRBD2. This TCR was recovered from a young man with active or convalescent COVID-19. The sequenced sample consisted of peripheral blood. The CDR3 sequence: CASSQVKLGLADTDTQYF. Here the CDR3 DNA reads TGCGCCAGCAGCCAAGTAAAACTGGGACTAGCCGACACAGATACGCAGTATTTT.